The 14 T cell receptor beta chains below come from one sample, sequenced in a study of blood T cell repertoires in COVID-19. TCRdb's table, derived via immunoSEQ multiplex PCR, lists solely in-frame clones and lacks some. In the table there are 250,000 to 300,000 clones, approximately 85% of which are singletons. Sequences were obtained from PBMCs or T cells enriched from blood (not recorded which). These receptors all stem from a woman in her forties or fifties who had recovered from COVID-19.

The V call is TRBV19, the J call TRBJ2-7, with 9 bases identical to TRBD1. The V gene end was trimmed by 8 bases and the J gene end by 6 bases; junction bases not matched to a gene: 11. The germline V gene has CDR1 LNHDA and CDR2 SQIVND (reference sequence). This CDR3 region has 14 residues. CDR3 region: CASSDEGQGGEQYF. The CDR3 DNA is TGTGCCAGTTCCGATGAGGGACAGGGTGGCGAGCAGTACTTC.

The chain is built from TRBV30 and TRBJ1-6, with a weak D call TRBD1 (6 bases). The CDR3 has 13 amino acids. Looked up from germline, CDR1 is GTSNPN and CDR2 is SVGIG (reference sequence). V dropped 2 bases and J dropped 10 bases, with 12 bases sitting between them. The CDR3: CAWSRVRGSPLHF. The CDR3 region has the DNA TGTGCCTGGAGTCGTGTCAGGGGATCACCCCTCCACTTT.

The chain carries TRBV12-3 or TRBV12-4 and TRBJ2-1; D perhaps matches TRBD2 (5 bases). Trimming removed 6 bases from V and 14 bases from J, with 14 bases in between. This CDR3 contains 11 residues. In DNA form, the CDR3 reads TGTGCCAGCAGCAAATTAGCGACGGAGTTCTTC. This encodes CASSKLATEFF.

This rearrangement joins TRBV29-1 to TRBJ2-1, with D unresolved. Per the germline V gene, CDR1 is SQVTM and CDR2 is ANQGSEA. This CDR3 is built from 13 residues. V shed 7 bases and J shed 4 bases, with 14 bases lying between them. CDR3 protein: CSAGDFLYNEQFF. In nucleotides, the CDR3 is TGCAGCGCTGGAGATTTCCTATACAATGAGCAGTTCTTC.

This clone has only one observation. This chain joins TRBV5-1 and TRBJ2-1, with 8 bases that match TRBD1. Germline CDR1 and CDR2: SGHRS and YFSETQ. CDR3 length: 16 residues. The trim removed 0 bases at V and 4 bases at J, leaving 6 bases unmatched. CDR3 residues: CASSLESGDRYNEQFF. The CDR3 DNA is TGCGCCAGCAGCTTGGAGTCCGGGGACAGGTACAATGAGCAGTTCTTC.

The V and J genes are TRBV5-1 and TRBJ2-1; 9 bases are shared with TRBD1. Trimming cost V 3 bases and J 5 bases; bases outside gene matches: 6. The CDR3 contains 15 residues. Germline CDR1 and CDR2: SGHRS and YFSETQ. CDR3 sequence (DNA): TGCGCCAGCAGCTCCGGGACAGGGTTCAACAATGAGCAGTTCTTC. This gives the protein CASSSGTGFNNEQFF.

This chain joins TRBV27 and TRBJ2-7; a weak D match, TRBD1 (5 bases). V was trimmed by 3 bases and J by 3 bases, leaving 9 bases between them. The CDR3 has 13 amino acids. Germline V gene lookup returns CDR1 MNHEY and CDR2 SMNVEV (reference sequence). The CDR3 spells CASSFRTNYEQYF. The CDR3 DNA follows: TGTGCCAGCAGTTTTAGGACAAACTACGAGCAGTACTTC.

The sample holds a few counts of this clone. The DNA of the CDR3 is TGTGCCAGCAGTTACTCGAACAGGGGGCGCGGTGAAGCTTTCTTT. This sequence encodes CASSYSNRGRGEAFF. This sequence joins TRBV6-5 and TRBJ1-1; 9 bases are shared with TRBD1. This CDR3 spans 15 amino acids. V gave up 0 bases and J gave up 7 bases; unmatched junction bases: 6. CDR1 is MNHEY, CDR2 SVGAGI, per germline.

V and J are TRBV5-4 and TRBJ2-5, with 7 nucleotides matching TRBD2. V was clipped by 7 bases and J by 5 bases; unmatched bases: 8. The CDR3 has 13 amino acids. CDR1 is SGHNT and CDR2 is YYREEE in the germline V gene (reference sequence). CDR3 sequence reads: CASRREVGETQYF. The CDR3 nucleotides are TGTGCCAGCCGTCGGGAGGTTGGGGAGACCCAGTACTTC.

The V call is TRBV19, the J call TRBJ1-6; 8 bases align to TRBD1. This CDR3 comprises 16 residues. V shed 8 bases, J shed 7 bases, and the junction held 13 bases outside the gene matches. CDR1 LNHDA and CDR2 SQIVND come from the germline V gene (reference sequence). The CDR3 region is CASGGRQGQGNSPLHF. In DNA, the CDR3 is TGTGCCAGTGGCGGGCGACAGGGGCAAGGAAATTCACCCCTCCACTTT.

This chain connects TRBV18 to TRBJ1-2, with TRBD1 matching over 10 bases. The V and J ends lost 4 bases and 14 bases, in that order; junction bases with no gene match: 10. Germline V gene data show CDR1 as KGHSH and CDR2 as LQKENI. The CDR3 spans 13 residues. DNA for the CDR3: TGTGCCAGCTCACTGCCGGGGACAGGGGAGAAGACCTTC. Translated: CASSLPGTGEKTF.

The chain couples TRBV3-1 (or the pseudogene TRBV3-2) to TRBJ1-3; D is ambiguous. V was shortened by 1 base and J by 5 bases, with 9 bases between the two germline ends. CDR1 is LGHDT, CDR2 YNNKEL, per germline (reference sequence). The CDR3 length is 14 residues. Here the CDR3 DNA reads TGTGCCAGCAGCCAAGGCGGTGGAAGAAACACCATATATTTT. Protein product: CASSQGGGRNTIYF.

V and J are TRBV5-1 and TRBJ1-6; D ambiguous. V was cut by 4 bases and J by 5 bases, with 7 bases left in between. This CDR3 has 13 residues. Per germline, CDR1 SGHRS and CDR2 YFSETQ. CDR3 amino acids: CASSATDNSPLHF. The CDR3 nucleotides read TGCGCCAGCAGCGCCACAGATAATTCACCCCTCCACTTT.

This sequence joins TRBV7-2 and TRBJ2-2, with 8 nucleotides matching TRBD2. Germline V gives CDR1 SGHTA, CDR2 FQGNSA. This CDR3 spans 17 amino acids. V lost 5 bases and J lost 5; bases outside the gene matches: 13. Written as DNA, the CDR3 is TGTGCCAGCAGCCCCCTGGTGGCGGCGGGAGGAACCGGGGAGCTGTTTTTT. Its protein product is CASSPLVAAGGTGELFF.